The clone carrying this TCR beta chain appeared a few times. Sequenced by immunoSEQ multiplex PCR; TCRdb stores in-frame clones only, minus some. The sample holds some 120,000 clones; 75% to 95% are singletons and the top ten take approximately 2.7%. Trimming removed 1 base from V and 1 base from J, with 7 bases in between. The CDR3 runs to 15 residues. The germline gives CDR1 MNHEY, CDR2 SMNVEV (reference sequence). The sample belongs to a study of control samples from healthy donors and cancer patients. The sequencing input was blood. The TCR originated in a man aged 18 to 29 in good health. V gene TRBV27 combines with J gene TRBJ1-4; D is ambiguous. The CDR3 coding sequence is TGTGCCAGCAGTTTATACGGCGGAACTAATGAAAAACTGTTTTTT. Its translation is CASSLYGGTNEKLFF.